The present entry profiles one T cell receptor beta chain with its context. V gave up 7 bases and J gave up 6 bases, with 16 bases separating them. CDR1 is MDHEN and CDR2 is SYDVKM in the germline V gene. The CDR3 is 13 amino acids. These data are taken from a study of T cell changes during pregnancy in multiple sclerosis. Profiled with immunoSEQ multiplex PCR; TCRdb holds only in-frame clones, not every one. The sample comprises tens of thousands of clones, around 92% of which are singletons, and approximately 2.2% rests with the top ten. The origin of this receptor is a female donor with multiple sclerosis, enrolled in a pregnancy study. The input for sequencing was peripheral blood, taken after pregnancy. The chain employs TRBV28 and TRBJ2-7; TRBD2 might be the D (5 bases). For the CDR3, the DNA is TGTGCCAGCAAGACTGGGAGCGCCGGCGAGCAGTACTTC. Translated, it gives CASKTGSAGEQYF.